Listed here are 25 T cell receptor beta chains from one sample, sequenced in a study of Graves' ophthalmopathy and Graves' hyperthyroidism. TCR beta CDR3 amplification used RNA transcripts. An opening RT-PCR round employed HTBI primers and preceded a second-round multiplex PCR. TCRdb analysed the multiplex PCR reads with MiXCR anew, one entry per CDR3 protein. Of hundreds of thousands of distinct CDR3 sequences listed, roughly two fifths are singletons. Sequenced: peripheral blood. Source of these receptors: an adult man with Graves' ophthalmopathy.

A few counts support this clonotype. This rearrangement joins TRBV20-1 to TRBJ2-5; no firm D call. This CDR3 has 11 residues. V was shortened by 7 bases and J by 5 bases, with 11 bases between the two germline ends. Germline V gene lookup returns CDR1 DFQATT and CDR2 SNEGSKA (reference sequence). In nucleotides, the CDR3 is TGCAGTGAAGGTTCATTGGAGACCCAGTACTTC. Translation: CSEGSLETQYF.

The gene calls are TRBV10-3 and TRBJ1-2; 8 bases are shared with TRBD1. The CDR3 is 17 residues long. Germline lookup yields CDR1 ENHRY and CDR2 SYGVKD. V lost 4 bases, J lost 7 bases, and 17 bases stayed unmatched. The CDR3 DNA follows: TGTGCCATCAGTGCACTGACAGGGGACAGGCCCCTAAGTGGCTACACCTTC. It encodes CAISALTGDRPLSGYTF.

The sample holds a few counts of this clonotype. The chain carries TRBV4-1 and TRBJ1-5, with TRBD1 identical over 10 bases. CDR1 and CDR2 (germline): MGHRA, YSYEKL. CDR3 length equals 16 residues. V shed 4 bases and J 4 bases; nucleotides not matched to a gene: 7. For the CDR3, the DNA is TGCGCCAGCAGCCGAGGAGGGACAGGGGCAAATCAGCCCCAGCATTTT. This gives the protein CASSRGGTGANQPQHF.

The table lists this clonotype with many counts. The chain combines TRBV4-1 with TRBJ2-5, with unresolved D. With 2 bases removed from V and 5 bases from J, the gap between germline ends came to 9 bases. The length of the CDR3 is 13 residues. Germline values: CDR1 MGHRA, CDR2 YSYEKL. CDR3 nucleotide sequence: TGCGCCAGCAGCCAAAGGGTTAGGGAGACCCAGTACTTC. Its translation: CASSQRVRETQYF.

Many counts were recorded for this clonotype. The rearrangement links TRBV7-2 to TRBJ1-1; D gene unclear. Germline CDR1 SGHTA, CDR2 FQGNSA. The CDR3 extends over 13 amino acids. V was trimmed by 5 bases and J by 8 bases, leaving 15 bases between them. CDR3 nucleotide sequence: TGTGCCAGCAGCGTCATGGACGGTGACGAAGCTTTCTTT. Protein sequence: CASSVMDGDEAFF.

Note on this clonotype: A junction boundary mismatches the germline segment, possibly from a read error. V usage is TRBV25-1 and J usage is TRBJ2-2, with 9 bases identical to TRBD1. The CDR3 sequence is 13 residues long. Looked up from germline, CDR1 is MGHDK and CDR2 is SYGVNS. In DNA, the CDR3 is TGTGTCAGCAGTAACAGGGGGCCCGGGGAGCTGTTTTTT. It encodes CVSSNRGPGELFF.

Note on this clonotype: A read error is likely, as this CDR3 ends without the conserved phenylalanine or tryptophan. CDR3 amino acids: CSARDPTGLVETQYL. CDR3 DNA sequence: TGCAGTGCTAGAGATCCGACAGGGTTGGTGGAGACCCAGTACCTC. The chain uses TRBV20-1 and TRBJ2-5; 7 bases are shared with TRBD1. The V gene end was trimmed by 0 bases and the J gene end by 5 bases; junction bases not matched to a gene: 9. This CDR3 has 15 amino acids. CDR1 and CDR2 (germline): DFQATT, SNEGSKA (reference sequence).

This clonotype was seen repeatedly, ten times or more. This chain's CDR3 is CASSHRSYEQYF. The DNA of the CDR3 is TGTGCCAGCAGCCATCGCAGCTACGAGCAGTACTTC. The rearrangement joins TRBV14 to TRBJ2-7; D gene ambiguous. The V gene lost 3 bases and the J gene lost 3 bases, with 6 bases spanning the gap. The CDR3 has 12 amino acids. Germline loops: CDR1 SGHDN, CDR2 FVKESK.

The V gene is TRBV7-2, the J gene TRBJ2-7, with D possibly being TRBD1 or TRBD2 (5 bases each). Germline V lookup: CDR1 SGHTA, CDR2 FQGNSA. The CDR3 contains 14 residues. The V and J ends lost 6 bases and 8 bases respectively, with 20 bases between them. CDR3 DNA sequence: TGTGCCAGCAGTTCAGACGGGGCCGAGGTGAAGCAGTACTTC. It yields the protein CASSSDGAEVKQYF.

The table lists this clonotype with many counts. V is TRBV7-8 and J is TRBJ2-7; D remains ambiguous. This CDR3 region has 15 residues. Germline V lookup: CDR1 SGHVS, CDR2 FQNEAQ. V lost 5 bases and J lost 2, with 16 bases in between. The CDR3 is CASSPPGQETYEQYF. The CDR3 nucleotides are TGTGCCAGCAGCCCCCCGGGTCAGGAAACCTACGAGCAGTACTTC.

Turning to this clonotype: The germline gene is not matched at one end of the junction; a read error may be the cause. The chain couples TRBV19 to TRBJ2-6; 9 bases match TRBD1. The CDR3 contains 12 residues. Germline-derived CDR1 and CDR2 are LNHDA and SQIVND (reference sequence). The CDR3 DNA follows: TGTGCCAGTACCCGGGACAGGGTCACTGAAGCTTTC. It specifies CASTRDRVTEAF. Drawing the rest from reference TRBV19 and TRBJ2-6, the complete variable domain is DGGITQSPKYLFRKEGQNVTLSCEQNLNHDAMYWYRQDPGQGLRLIYYSQIVNDFQKGDIAEGYSVSREKKESFPLTVTSAQKNPTAFYLCASTRDRVTEAFGAGSRLTVL.

This clonotype was counted many times. CDR3 sequence reads: CASSATRGGSGYTF. CDR3 DNA: TGTGCCAGCAGTGCGACCAGGGGGGGATCTGGCTACACCTTC. The chain employs TRBV2 and TRBJ1-2; 7 bases are shared with TRBD1. The V gene end was trimmed by 4 bases and the J gene end by 7 bases; junction bases not matched to a gene: 9. This CDR3 region has 14 residues. In germline, CDR1 is SNHLY, CDR2 FYNNEI.

The V call is TRBV15, the J call TRBJ1-2; 9 bases map to TRBD1. Trimming cost V 3 bases and J 2 bases; bases outside gene matches: 7. The CDR3 totals 16 residues. Germline assignment: CDR1 LNHNV and CDR2 YYDKDF (reference sequence). DNA for the CDR3: TGTGCCACCAGCAGTCCTGGGACAGGGAGGAACTATGGCTACACCTTC. Translating it yields CATSSPGTGRNYGYTF.

The chain is built from TRBV2 and TRBJ1-1, with TRBD1 identical over 7 bases. This CDR3 is built from 16 residues. The V gene end was trimmed by 6 bases and the J gene end by 0 bases; junction bases not matched to a gene: 10. The V gene's germline CDR1 is SNHLY and CDR2 FYNNEI. CDR3: CASRRDLGGLNTEAFF. CDR3 bases: TGTGCCAGCAGGCGGGACCTAGGGGGCTTGAACACTGAAGCTTTCTTT.

The chain uses TRBV19 and TRBJ1-5; 8 bases match TRBD1. Germline trimming cut 5 bases from V and 9 bases from J; bases unmatched to any gene: 6. The CDR3 spans 13 residues. The V gene's germline CDR1 is LNHDA and CDR2 SQIVND (reference sequence). This chain's CDR3 is CASSSGGGRPQHF. In nucleotides, the CDR3 is TGTGCCAGTAGTTCAGGGGGCGGGCGGCCCCAGCATTTT.

This clonotype showed up many times. The V call is TRBV20-1, the J call TRBJ1-6; TRBD1 matches 9 bases. Germline CDR1 is DFQATT and CDR2 is SNEGSKA (reference sequence). The V and J ends lost 4 bases and 10 bases, in that order; junction bases with no gene match: 11. The CDR3 consists of 15 residues. The CDR3 bases are TGCAGTGCTACGCCGGTGGGACAGGGCTCGTCACCCCTCCACTTT. This codes for CSATPVGQGSSPLHF.

This clonotype was found many times. V gene TRBV2 combines with J gene TRBJ2-2; D is perhaps TRBD2 (5 bases). Trimming cost V 8 bases and J 5 bases, with 9 bases left between them. Germline V gene lookup returns CDR1 SNHLY and CDR2 FYNNEI. This CDR3 is 12 amino acids long. The CDR3 sequence is CASREVTGELFF. CDR3 sequence (DNA): TGTGCCAGCCGGGAAGTGACCGGGGAGCTGTTTTTT.

The gene calls are TRBV20-1 and TRBJ2-5; 7 nucleotides align to TRBD2. V dropped 0 bases and J dropped 1; count of bases not matched to a gene: 8. Germline V CDR1 and CDR2: DFQATT, SNEGSKA (reference sequence). The CDR3 has 16 amino acids. The CDR3 loop reads CSARDLKRGPQETQYF. The CDR3 nucleotides read TGCAGTGCTAGAGATCTCAAGCGGGGTCCCCAAGAGACCCAGTACTTC.

This clonotype was counted many times. The rearrangement uses TRBV20-1 and TRBJ1-3; D not resolved. Germline V gene sequence: CDR1 DFQATT, CDR2 SNEGSKA (reference sequence). The CDR3 runs to 13 residues. The V end lost 6 bases, the J end lost 4 bases, and 13 bases lay between the germline ends. In DNA, the CDR3 is TGCAGTGCCGCCGATGGTTGGGGAAACACCATATATTTT. This gives the protein CSAADGWGNTIYF.

Many counts were recorded for this clonotype. This chain uses TRBV7-2 with TRBJ1-1; D unresolved. The CDR3 runs 12 residues. Germline CDR1 and CDR2: SGHTA and FQGNSA. Trimming took 1 base from V and 9 from J, leaving 9 bases between them. CDR3 in amino acids: CASSLVFPKAFF. The CDR3 nucleotides are TGTGCCAGCAGCTTAGTTTTTCCCAAAGCTTTCTTT.

The rearrangement links TRBV7-2 to TRBJ1-5; maybe TRBD1 (5 bases). The V gene lost 4 bases and the J gene lost 10 bases, with 14 bases spanning the gap. From germline, CDR1 is SGHTA and CDR2 FQGNSA. The CDR3 loop spans 13 amino acids. DNA of the CDR3: TGTGCCAGCAGCTGGGACGACCAAAGACCCCAGCATTTT. Protein sequence: CASSWDDQRPQHF.

This clonotype has just a few counts. The chain couples TRBV5-4 to TRBJ1-1; 7 bases map to TRBD1. CDR1 and CDR2 from the germline V gene are SGHNT and YYREEE (reference sequence). There are 15 residues in the CDR3. V shed 0 bases, J shed 6 bases, and the junction held 8 bases outside the gene matches. This chain's CDR3 is CASSLGGTAEPEAFF. CDR3 DNA sequence: TGTGCCAGCAGCTTGGGCGGGACAGCGGAACCTGAAGCTTTCTTT.

Comments on this clonotype: A clone one base away is much larger, so this may be a read error. The chain is built from TRBV7-9 and TRBJ2-7; TRBD2 matches 10 bases. Germline CDR1 and CDR2: SEHNR and FQNEAQ (reference sequence). V shed 3 bases and J 0 bases; nucleotides not matched to a gene: 2. The CDR3 is 15 residues long. CDR3 DNA sequence: TGTGCCAGCAGCTTTGGACTAGCGGTCTCCTACGAGCAGTACTTC. Translation: CASSFGLAVSYEQYF.

This clonotype was seen repeatedly, ten times or more. CDR3 residues: CAMGRASGGRNTGELFF. CDR3 DNA sequence: TGTGCCATGGGAAGGGCTAGCGGGGGCCGGAACACCGGGGAGCTGTTTTTT. The chain uses TRBV10-3 and TRBJ2-2, with 10 bases that match TRBD2. V was clipped by 9 bases and J by 1 base; unmatched bases: 11. This CDR3 region has 17 residues. The germline gives CDR1 ENHRY, CDR2 SYGVKD.

The table lists this clonotype with many counts. This rearrangement joins TRBV29-1 to TRBJ2-7; possibly TRBD2 for D (5 bases). V was cut by 2 bases and J by 4 bases, with 18 bases left in between. Germline CDR1 SQVTM, CDR2 ANQGSEA. The CDR3 is 15 residues long. The CDR3 bases are TGCAGCGTTGAATTCCGGAGAGGGAATAAGTACGAGCAGTACTTC. Translation gives CSVEFRRGNKYEQYF.